This T cell receptor (beta chain) was retrieved from a study of T cells in Graves' hyperthyroidism and ophthalmopathy. Across the whole study: Peripheral blood collection took place at initial diagnosis, before any treatment. Study-wide findings and caveats: Blood shared most expanded thyroid clonotypes above 0.001. From stable hyperthyroidism, ophthalmopathy was separated by a 13 V-J model.

Hyperthyroidism, newly diagnosed and lasting under 2 months, affected patients aged 18 to 65. This clonotype showed up just a few times. Its antigen is not known. The source material, RNA transcripts, was used to amplify TCR beta CDR3 regions. The study used the HTBI primer set for a first-round RT-PCR of the TCR CDR3. TCRdb re-derived calls from the multiplex PCR reads in MiXCR, one entry per CDR3 protein. The table includes 550,000 to 650,000 distinct CDR3 sequences, roughly 15% detected once. The TCR comes from a woman aged 40 to 49 with Graves' hyperthyroidism. Sequenced material: blood.

Here the CDR3 DNA reads TGTGCCAGCAGTTACTCGATAGCGGGAGAGGGAGATACGCAGTATTTT. Protein product: CASSYSIAGEGDTQYF. J is TRBJ2-3 and V is TRBV6-2 or TRBV6-3; 9 bases align to TRBD2. Unmatched junction bases numbered 6, after V lost 0 bases and J lost 5 bases. CDR1 is MNHEY, CDR2 SVGEGT, per germline. The CDR3 spans 16 residues.